A single sample gave rise to the 30 T cell receptor beta chains below, sequenced in a study of blood T cell repertoires in COVID-19. Assay used: immunoSEQ multiplex PCR; TCRdb lists only in-frame clones, some missing. This table has around 250,000 clones, roughly four fifths appearing once. Sequencing was done on a sample of peripheral blood. Receptor source: a man in his thirties or forties who had recovered from COVID-19.

This clone was recorded once. The gene calls are TRBV12-3 or TRBV12-4 and TRBJ1-2, with 7 bases matching TRBD1. This CDR3 comprises 13 residues. With V trimmed by 3 bases and J by 5 bases, 3 bases remained unmatched. As DNA, the CDR3 is TGTGCCAGCAGTTTCCAGGGGGAATATGGCTACACCTTC. Its protein is CASSFQGEYGYTF.

The CDR3, as DNA: TGTGCCAGCAGCCCTCAGACAGGGACCTACAATGAGCAGTTCTTC. Protein sequence: CASSPQTGTYNEQFF. The chain recombines TRBV7-2 with TRBJ2-1; 7 nucleotides match TRBD1. Trimming took 5 bases from V and 2 from J; bases not matched to a gene: 6. Germline V gives CDR1 SGHTA, CDR2 FQGNSA. The CDR3 is made up of 15 amino acids.

The rearrangement uses TRBV6-1 and TRBJ1-5, with D possibly being TRBD1 (5 bases). CDR3 length: 14 amino acids. Germline V gene data show CDR1 as MNHNS and CDR2 as SASEGT. The V end lost 5 bases, the J end lost 5 bases, and 13 bases lay between the germline ends. The CDR3 sequence is CASSHRQPDQPQHF. CDR3 DNA: TGTGCCAGCAGTCACCGACAGCCAGATCAGCCCCAGCATTTT.

J is TRBJ1-2 and V is TRBV13, with 9 bases that match TRBD1. Losses at the gene ends were 2 bases for V and 4 bases for J; bases not matched to a gene: 5. Per germline, CDR1 PRHDT and CDR2 FYEKMQ (reference sequence). The CDR3 runs to 15 residues. The CDR3: CASSLTGGRSYGYTF. The CDR3 bases are TGTGCCAGCAGCTTAACAGGGGGCAGAAGCTATGGCTACACCTTC.

The chain has TRBV6-6 and TRBJ2-1, with D maybe TRBD1 (6 bases). Looked up from germline, CDR1 is MNHNY and CDR2 is SVGAGI (reference sequence). The CDR3 is made up of 13 amino acids. V shed 11 bases and J shed 4 bases, with 15 bases lying between them. This chain's CDR3 is CAGSYTGYNEQFF. The CDR3 coding sequence is TGTGCCGGGTCCTATACAGGGTACAATGAGCAGTTCTTC.

The chain joins TRBV5-1 to TRBJ1-1, with a possible D match to TRBD1 (6 bases). Germline CDR1 reads SGHRS; CDR2 reads YFSETQ. The germline V and J ends were trimmed by 4 bases and 1 base, with 17 bases remaining between them. CDR3 size: 16 residues. The CDR3 here is CASSPRPGAGNTEAFF. Written as DNA, the CDR3 is TGCGCCAGCAGCCCGCGCCCAGGGGCCGGGAACACTGAAGCTTTCTTT.

The rearrangement joins TRBV5-5 to TRBJ1-2; tentatively, D is TRBD1 (6 bases). The germline V and J ends were trimmed by 1 base and 5 bases, with 15 bases remaining between them. Germline CDR1 reads SGHKS; CDR2 reads YYEKEE (reference sequence). There are 15 residues in the CDR3. The CDR3 DNA sequence: TGTGCCAGCAGCTTGAGGTGGGGGCCGGATTATGGCTACACCTTC. Translation: CASSLRWGPDYGYTF.

The genes are TRBV4-1 and TRBJ1-6; the match to TRBD1 covers 7 bases. The ends lost 1 base at V and 9 bases at J; junction bases unmatched: 6. CDR3 size: 15 residues. CDR1 MGHRA and CDR2 YSYEKL come from the germline V gene. This chain's CDR3 is CASSQGETGSSPLHF. The DNA of the CDR3 is TGCGCCAGCAGCCAAGGCGAGACAGGGTCTTCACCCCTCCACTTT.

This clone was seen more than once but under ten times. This sequence joins TRBV19 and TRBJ1-2; no reliable D call. Trimming left V 7 bases short and J 8 bases short, with 17 bases between. Germline CDR1 and CDR2: LNHDA and SQIVND (reference sequence). There are 13 residues in the CDR3. Written as DNA, the CDR3 is TGTGCCAGTAAGTGGGCAGGCCCCTCAGGCTACACCTTC. Translated: CASKWAGPSGYTF.

This chain links TRBV9 with TRBJ2-3; 8 positions match TRBD2. There are 16 residues in the CDR3. Germline V lookup: CDR1 SGDLS, CDR2 YYNGEE. V was pared by 3 bases and J by 5 bases, with 11 bases of the junction left unmatched. The DNA of the CDR3 is TGTGCCAGCAGCGACGGTATTGGACTAGCAAGAGATACGCAGTATTTT. This codes for CASSDGIGLARDTQYF.

The chain uses TRBV28 and TRBJ2-7, with TRBD1 matching over 9 bases. This CDR3 is 14 amino acids long. J was trimmed by 2 bases and V by 5 bases; bases with no gene match: 4. CDR1 is MDHEN and CDR2 is SYDVKM in the germline V gene. CDR3 amino acids: CASSPRTGAYEQYV. The DNA for the CDR3 is TGTGCCAGCAGTCCCCGGACAGGGGCCTACGAGCAGTACGTC.

The J gene is TRBJ2-2, the V gene TRBV7-9; possible D gene TRBD1, 6 bases. The CDR3 runs 15 residues. Trimming shortened V by 6 bases and J by 0 bases, and 11 bases separated the two germline ends. Per the germline V gene, CDR1 is SEHNR and CDR2 is FQNEAQ (reference sequence). This chain's CDR3 is CASRPRGSNTGELFF. CDR3 nucleotide sequence: TGTGCCAGCAGGCCGAGGGGGTCGAACACCGGGGAGCTGTTTTTT.

As DNA, the CDR3 is TGCAGTGCTAGTGGACTAGCGGGGGCCTTACCCGCTAATGAGCAGTTCTTC. Amino acid sequence: CSASGLAGALPANEQFF. The chain has TRBV20-1 and TRBJ2-1; 13 nucleotides align to TRBD2. Germline trimming cut 3 bases from V and 7 bases from J; bases unmatched to any gene: 12. Germline V gene sequence: CDR1 DFQATT, CDR2 SNEGSKA (reference sequence). CDR3 length equals 17 residues.

This clone has just one count. The rearrangement uses TRBV5-1 and TRBJ2-5, with 8 bases that match TRBD2. Unmatched junction bases numbered 6, after V lost 0 bases and J lost 11 bases. CDR1 is SGHRS, CDR2 YFSETQ, per germline. CDR3 length: 13 amino acids. In nucleotides, the CDR3 is TGCGCCAGCAGCTTGGGGCATGGCGGGGGGCAGTACTTC. This codes for CASSLGHGGGQYF. The variable domain in full, completed from reference TRBV5-1 and TRBJ2-5, reads KAGVTQTPRYLIKTRGQQVTLSCSPISGHRSVSWYQQTPGQGLQFLFEYFSETQRNKGNFPGRFSGRQFSNSRSEMNVSTLELGDSALYLCASSLGHGGGQYFGPGTRLLVL.

J is TRBJ1-3 and V is TRBV19; 7 bases fit TRBD1. The CDR3 consists of 16 residues. The germline V gene encodes CDR1 LNHDA and CDR2 SQIVND (reference sequence). The trim removed 8 bases at V and 0 bases at J, leaving 10 bases unmatched. The CDR3 DNA reads TGTGCCAGTGTTTCGGGACAGAGTCACTCTGGAAACACCATATATTTT. Translating it yields CASVSGQSHSGNTIYF. Full variable domain (outside the CDR3, taken from reference TRBV19 and TRBJ1-3): DGGITQSPKYLFRKEGQNVTLSCEQNLNHDAMYWYRQDPGQGLRLIYYSQIVNDFQKGDIAEGYSVSREKKESFPLTVTSAQKNPTAFYLCASVSGQSHSGNTIYFGEGSWLTVV.

V is TRBV10-2 and J is TRBJ2-7, with 7 bases lining up with TRBD2. Per the germline V gene, CDR1 is WSHSY and CDR2 is SAAADI. V lost 8 bases and J lost 3; bases outside the gene matches: 7. The CDR3 loop spans 13 amino acids. This chain's CDR3 is CASGGDRRYEQYV. In DNA form, the CDR3 reads TGCGCCAGCGGGGGGGACCGCCGCTACGAGCAGTACGTC.

V usage is TRBV19 and J usage is TRBJ2-1; D is possibly TRBD2 (5 bases). This CDR3 has 11 residues. CDR1 and CDR2 (germline): LNHDA, SQIVND (reference sequence). Deletions cut 5 bases from V and 9 bases from J, with 8 bases between. The CDR3 nucleotides read TGTGCCAGTAGTGGCGGGCGTGAGCAGTTCTTC. Its protein product is CASSGGREQFF. Filled out from reference TRBV19 and TRBJ2-1, the complete variable domain reads DGGITQSPKYLFRKEGQNVTLSCEQNLNHDAMYWYRQDPGQGLRLIYYSQIVNDFQKGDIAEGYSVSREKKESFPLTVTSAQKNPTAFYLCASSGGREQFFGPGTRLTVL.

This chain uses TRBV28 with TRBJ2-3; D may be TRBD2 (6 bases). CDR3 size: 15 residues. V was shortened by 8 bases and J by 4 bases, with 19 bases between the two germline ends. CDR1 is MDHEN and CDR2 is SYDVKM in the germline V gene. CDR3 sequence: CASVPGEVSADTQYF. Written as DNA, the CDR3 is TGTGCCAGCGTACCGGGGGAAGTATCAGCAGATACGCAGTATTTT.

The rearrangement links TRBV5-1 to TRBJ1-1; 7 bases line up with TRBD1. CDR1 is SGHRS and CDR2 is YFSETQ in the germline V gene. With 4 bases clipped from V and 1 base from J, the junction kept 7 bases outside the gene matches. CDR3 size: 15 residues. The CDR3 loop reads CASSLRQGQNTEAFF. As DNA, the CDR3 is TGCGCCAGCAGCCTACGACAGGGACAGAACACTGAAGCTTTCTTT.

CDR3 sequence: CASSPEVAGSDTQYF. Written as DNA, the CDR3 is TGTGCCAGCTCACCAGAGGTAGCGGGGTCTGATACGCAGTATTTT. The chain uses TRBV18 and TRBJ2-3; 8 bases are shared with TRBD2. The CDR3 spans 15 residues. Losses at the gene ends were 2 bases for V and 6 bases for J; bases not matched to a gene: 7. Germline V lookup: CDR1 KGHSH, CDR2 LQKENI.

The chain couples TRBV6-1 to TRBJ2-2; perhaps TRBD2 as D (5 bases). This CDR3 is 16 amino acids long. The V end was cut by 2 bases, the J end by 1 base, with 11 bases between. Germline values: CDR1 MNHNS, CDR2 SASEGT. CDR3 loop: CASSELVGGNTGELFF. The DNA of the CDR3 is TGTGCCAGCAGTGAATTGGTAGGAGGGAACACCGGGGAGCTGTTTTTT.

This clone was picked up one time. The chain combines TRBV5-4 with TRBJ2-1, with 10 positions matching TRBD2. This CDR3 comprises 12 residues. Germline loops: CDR1 SGHNT, CDR2 YYREEE (reference sequence). V was pared by 4 bases and J by 14 bases, with 6 bases of the junction left unmatched. The CDR3 sequence is CASSPPAGGKFF. The CDR3 DNA is TGTGCCAGCAGCCCCCCAGCGGGGGGGAAGTTCTTC.

V gene TRBV6-4 combines with J gene TRBJ2-2; 10 positions match TRBD2. The CDR3 is 17 residues long. The V gene's germline CDR1 is MRHNA and CDR2 SNTAGT. The trim removed 3 bases at V and 1 base at J, leaving 5 bases unmatched. CDR3 protein: CASSDWSGGENTGELFF. The CDR3 DNA is TGTGCCAGCAGTGATTGGAGCGGGGGGGAGAACACCGGGGAGCTGTTTTTT.

The V and J genes are TRBV4-1 and TRBJ1-1; D gene ambiguous. CDR1 and CDR2 from the germline V gene are MGHRA and YSYEKL. This CDR3 comprises 15 residues. V was clipped by 0 bases and J by 4 bases, with 12 bases between them. The DNA of the CDR3 is TGCGCCAGCAGCCAAGATTTACGGGTGGGCACTGAAGCTTTCTTT. It is translated as CASSQDLRVGTEAFF.

The rearrangement joins TRBV7-2 to TRBJ2-7, with 7 bases fitting TRBD1. CDR1 is SGHTA and CDR2 is FQGNSA in the germline V gene. V shed 6 bases, J shed 5 bases, and the junction held 10 bases outside the gene matches. The CDR3 loop spans 14 amino acids. The CDR3 nucleotides are TGTGCCAGCAGTTACAACAGGGGAGCCCACGAGCAGTACTTC. Residues: CASSYNRGAHEQYF.

This chain uses TRBV2 with TRBJ1-3; no clear D. Trimming removed 8 bases at V and 3 bases at J, with 14 bases between. Germline assignment: CDR1 SNHLY and CDR2 FYNNEI. The CDR3 is 14 residues long. The CDR3 nucleotides are TGTGCCAGCCATGTCCGGGAGGGTGGAAACACCATATATTTT. Encoded protein: CASHVREGGNTIYF.

This sequence joins TRBV27 and TRBJ1-1; 8 nucleotides line up with TRBD1. With 5 bases clipped from V and 4 bases from J, the junction kept 9 bases outside the gene matches. Germline lookup yields CDR1 MNHEY and CDR2 SMNVEV (reference sequence). The CDR3 sequence is 15 residues long. This CDR3 is CASSMIPDRATEAFF. DNA for the CDR3: TGTGCCAGCAGTATGATTCCGGACAGGGCCACTGAAGCTTTCTTT.

The V gene is TRBV20-1, the J gene TRBJ1-5; D gene unclear. The CDR3 consists of 13 residues. With 3 bases removed from V and 2 bases from J, the gap between germline ends came to 8 bases. Germline-derived CDR1 and CDR2 are DFQATT and SNEGSKA (reference sequence). CDR3 coding DNA: TGCAGTGCTAGTGGGTCAGGCAATCAGCCCCAGCATTTT. This encodes CSASGSGNQPQHF.

The table lists this clone with a few counts. The rearrangement joins TRBV6-6 to TRBJ1-1; maybe TRBD1 (6 bases). Germline V gene sequence: CDR1 MNHNY, CDR2 SVGAGI (reference sequence). Trimming pared 8 bases from V and 0 bases from J, leaving 16 bases between. The CDR3 sequence is 15 residues long. DNA of the CDR3: TGTGCCAGCGCCAAACCGGGACAAGTGAACACTGAAGCTTTCTTT. This translates into CASAKPGQVNTEAFF.

The rearrangement uses TRBV12-3 or TRBV12-4 and TRBJ1-2; D remains unclear. CDR3 size: 13 residues. Trimming left V 5 bases short and J 8 bases short, with 15 bases between. CDR3 residues: CASSPTYAEGYTF. The CDR3 region has the DNA TGTGCCAGCAGTCCGACCTATGCGGAAGGCTACACCTTC.